This section outlines one TCR beta chain sequence together with its context. This specimen belongs to a study of T cell changes during pregnancy in multiple sclerosis. The data were produced by immunoSEQ multiplex PCR, yet TCRdb's version contains in-frame clones alone and is incomplete. The repertoire includes 70,000 to 75,000 clones, 85% to 95% of them detected once, and roughly 2.1% sits in the top ten. The origin of this receptor is a female donor in good health, enrolled as a control in a pregnancy study. Here the sequenced sample was peripheral blood, taken in the second trimester of pregnancy.

This CDR3 reads CASSQDEGVLQETQYF. The CDR3 coding sequence is TGCGCCAGCAGCCAAGATGAGGGGGTTTTACAAGAGACCCAGTACTTC. The chain links TRBV4-3 to TRBJ2-5; D might be TRBD1 (6 bases). This CDR3 has 16 residues. Trimming stripped 0 bases from V and 2 bases from J, with 13 bases between. CDR1 is LGHNA and CDR2 is YSLEER in the germline V gene.